The present entry profiles one T cell receptor (beta chain) with its context. No cognate antigen has been identified for it. No much larger clone exists at a distance of one base, and base qualities are not known. Each collaborating institution followed its own protocols to collect whole blood in K2EDTA tubes. For TCRbeta analysis, collaborators shipped samples in one of three forms: frozen whole blood, isolated PBMCs, or DNA extracted from either of those sample types. This entry comes from a study of blood T cell repertoires in COVID-19 (TCRdb year 2020). Study-level background: Samples from collaborators originated in the United States, Italy and Spain and spanned both the acute and convalescent phases of COVID-19. Samples were obtained from the ongoing ImmuneRACE study (first 160 participants) and from 1,000 to 1,500 subjects provided by 6 global collaborators. The prospective study material was composed of cDNA or gDNA derived from T cells, B-cell-depleted T cells, or PBMCs. Where available, HLA class I and class II types were obtained from metadata supplied by the sample provider rather than from assay-based typing. A freely available public database, intended as a resource for researchers studying the immune response to SARS-CoV-2, is where the repertoires were released. Nearly every sample came with metadata listing a de-identified subject ID, COVID-19 status, age in years and sex. Deeply sampled blood TCRbeta repertoires from subjects exposed to, actively infected with, or recovered from COVID-19 were included in the dataset.

Results and caveats for the whole study, not just this receptor: Clinical and demographic metadata were provided uncurated, with the amount varying by source and participant.

The cysteine opens and the phenylalanine closes a CDR3 of 13 amino acids. The CDR3 DNA has 39 bases and is translated from base 1. Based on the germline V gene, the CDR1 and CDR2 sequences are SGHTA and FQGTGA. Trimming removed 11 bases from V and 4 bases from J; the gene matches leave 8 bases unexplained. The immunoSEQ Assay, a bias-controlled multiplex PCR, was used to amplify TCRbeta CDR3 regions from genomic DNA. In the original analysis: The number of nucleated cells in each sample was estimated from the amplification of reference gene primers within the assay. To quantify the absolute abundance of each unique TCRbeta CDR3 rearrangement, sequence reads were collapsed and filtered. For each sample, productive Simpson clonality was calculated as the square root of Simpson's diversity index over productive rearrangements. TCRdb obtained this table from immuneACCESS and retained in-frame rearrangements with V and J assigned. These tables miss some clones; where compared with another copy, unresolved V genes account for less than half of the shortfall, and the remainder is unexplained. That table supplies the V and J calls and clone size; D and trimming were determined from the DNA. The table for this sample lists approximately 210,000 clones; 92% of them were counted only once. 1% to 1.5% of the sample rests with the top ten.

The origin of this receptor is a man aged 30-40 years with acute or convalescent COVID-19. The sequenced sample consisted of peripheral blood. Recombination connected TRBV7-3 to TRBJ2-1, and 7 junctional nucleotides match TRBD1. CDR3 protein: CASADRLYNEQFF. The nucleotides are TGTGCCTCGGCGGACAGGCTGTACAATGAGCAGTTCTTC. The full variable domain, with segments outside the CDR3 supplied by the reference TRBV7-3 and TRBJ2-1 proteins, appears as GAGVSQTPSNKVTEKGKYVELRCDPISGHTALYWYRQSLGQGPEFLIYFQGTGAADDSGLPNDRFFAVRPEGSVSTLKIQRTERGDSAVYLCASADRLYNEQFFGPGTRLTVL.